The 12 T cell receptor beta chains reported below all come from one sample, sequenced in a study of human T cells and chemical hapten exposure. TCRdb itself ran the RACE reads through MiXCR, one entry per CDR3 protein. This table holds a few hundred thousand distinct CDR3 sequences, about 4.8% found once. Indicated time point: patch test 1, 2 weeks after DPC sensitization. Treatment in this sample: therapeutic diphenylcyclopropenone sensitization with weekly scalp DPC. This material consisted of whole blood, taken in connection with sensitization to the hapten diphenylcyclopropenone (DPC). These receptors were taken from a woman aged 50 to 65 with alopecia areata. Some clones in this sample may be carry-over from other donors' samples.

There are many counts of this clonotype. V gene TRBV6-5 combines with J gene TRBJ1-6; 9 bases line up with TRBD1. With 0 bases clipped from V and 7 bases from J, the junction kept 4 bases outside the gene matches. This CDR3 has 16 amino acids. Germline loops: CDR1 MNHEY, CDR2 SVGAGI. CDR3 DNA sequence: TGTGCCAGCAGTTACTCGACAGGGGGTCAAAATTCACCCCTCCACTTT. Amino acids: CASSYSTGGQNSPLHF.

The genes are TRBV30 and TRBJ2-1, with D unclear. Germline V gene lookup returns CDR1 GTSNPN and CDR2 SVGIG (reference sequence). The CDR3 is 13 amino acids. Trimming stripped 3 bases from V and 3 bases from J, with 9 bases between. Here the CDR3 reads CAWSASLYNEQFF. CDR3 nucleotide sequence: TGTGCCTGGAGCGCGTCGCTCTACAATGAGCAGTTCTTC.

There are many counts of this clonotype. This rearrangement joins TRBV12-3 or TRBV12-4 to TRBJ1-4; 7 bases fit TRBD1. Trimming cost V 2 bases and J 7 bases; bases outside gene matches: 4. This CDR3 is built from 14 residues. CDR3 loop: CASSLRGGGEKLFF. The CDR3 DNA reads TGTGCCAGCAGTTTAAGAGGGGGCGGTGAAAAACTGTTTTTT.

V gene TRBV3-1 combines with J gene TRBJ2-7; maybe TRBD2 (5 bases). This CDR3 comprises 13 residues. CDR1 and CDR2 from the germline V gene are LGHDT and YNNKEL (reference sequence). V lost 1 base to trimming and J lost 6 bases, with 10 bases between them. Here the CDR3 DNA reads TGTGCCAGCAGCCAAGGGCGGGCCGTCGAGCAGTACTTC. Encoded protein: CASSQGRAVEQYF.

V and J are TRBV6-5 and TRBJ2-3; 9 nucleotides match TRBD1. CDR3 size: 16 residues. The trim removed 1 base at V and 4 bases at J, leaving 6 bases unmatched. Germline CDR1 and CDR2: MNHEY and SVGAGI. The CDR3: CASSYLPGQGADTQYF. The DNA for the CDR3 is TGTGCCAGCAGTTACTTGCCGGGACAGGGCGCAGATACGCAGTATTTT.

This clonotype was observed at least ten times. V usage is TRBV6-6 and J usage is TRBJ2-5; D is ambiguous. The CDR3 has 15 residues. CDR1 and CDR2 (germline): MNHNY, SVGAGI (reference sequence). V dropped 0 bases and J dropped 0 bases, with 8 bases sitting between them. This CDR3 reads CASSYSRTDQETQYF. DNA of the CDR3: TGTGCCAGCAGTTACTCGAGAACAGACCAAGAGACCCAGTACTTC.

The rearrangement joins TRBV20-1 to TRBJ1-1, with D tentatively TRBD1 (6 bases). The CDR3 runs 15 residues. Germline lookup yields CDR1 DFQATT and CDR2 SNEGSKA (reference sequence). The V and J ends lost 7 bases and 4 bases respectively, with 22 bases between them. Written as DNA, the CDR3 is TGCAGTGTGGGCCTAAACAGGGATTTGGGCACTGAAGCTTTCTTT. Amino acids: CSVGLNRDLGTEAFF.

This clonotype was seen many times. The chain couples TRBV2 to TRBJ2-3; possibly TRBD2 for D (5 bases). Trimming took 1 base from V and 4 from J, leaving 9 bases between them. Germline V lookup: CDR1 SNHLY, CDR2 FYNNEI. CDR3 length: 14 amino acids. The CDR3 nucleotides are TGTGCCAGCAGTGAAGGCGGGCCGTCAGATACGCAGTATTTT. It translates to CASSEGGPSDTQYF.

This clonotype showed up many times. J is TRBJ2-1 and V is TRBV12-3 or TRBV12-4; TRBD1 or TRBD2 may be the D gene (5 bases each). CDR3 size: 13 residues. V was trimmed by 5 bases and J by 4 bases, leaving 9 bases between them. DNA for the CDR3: TGTGCCAGCAGTCCCGGGACGTACAATGAGCAGTTCTTC. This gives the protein CASSPGTYNEQFF.

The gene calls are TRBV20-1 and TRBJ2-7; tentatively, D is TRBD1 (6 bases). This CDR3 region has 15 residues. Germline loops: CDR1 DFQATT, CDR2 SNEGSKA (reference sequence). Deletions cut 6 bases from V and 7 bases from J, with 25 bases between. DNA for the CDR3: TGCAGTGCCCCCCCTGCCAGGACAGCAACGGGAGAGCAGTACTTC. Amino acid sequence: CSAPPARTATGEQYF.

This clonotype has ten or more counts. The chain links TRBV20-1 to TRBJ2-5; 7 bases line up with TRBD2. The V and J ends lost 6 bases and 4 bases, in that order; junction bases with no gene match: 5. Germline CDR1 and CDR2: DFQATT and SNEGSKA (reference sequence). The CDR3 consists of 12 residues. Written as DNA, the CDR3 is TGCAGTGCCCGACTAGCCATAGAGACCCAGTACTTC. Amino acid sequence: CSARLAIETQYF.

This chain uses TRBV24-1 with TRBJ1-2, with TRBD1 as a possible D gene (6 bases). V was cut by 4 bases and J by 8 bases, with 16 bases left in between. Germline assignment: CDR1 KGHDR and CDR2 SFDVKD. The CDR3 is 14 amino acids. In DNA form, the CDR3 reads TGTGCCACCAGTGACGCACGAAGGGGGGACGGCTACACCTTC. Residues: CATSDARRGDGYTF.